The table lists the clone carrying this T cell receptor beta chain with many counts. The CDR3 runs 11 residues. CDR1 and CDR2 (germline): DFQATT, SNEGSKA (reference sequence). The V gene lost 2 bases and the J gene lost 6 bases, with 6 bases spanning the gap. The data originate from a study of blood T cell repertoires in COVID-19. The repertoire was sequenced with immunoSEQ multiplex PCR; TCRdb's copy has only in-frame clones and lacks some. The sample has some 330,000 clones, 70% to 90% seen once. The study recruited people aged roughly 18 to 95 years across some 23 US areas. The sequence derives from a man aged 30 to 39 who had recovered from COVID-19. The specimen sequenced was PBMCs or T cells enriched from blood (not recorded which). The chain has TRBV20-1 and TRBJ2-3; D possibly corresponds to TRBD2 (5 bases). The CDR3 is CSARLADTQYF. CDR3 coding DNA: TGCAGTGCTAGACTAGCTGATACGCAGTATTTT.